Below, 20 T cell receptor beta chains from the same sample are listed, as sequenced in a study of shared clonotypes between healthy human individuals (dated by TCRdb to the early 2020s). Library construction relied on the immunoSEQ multiplex PCR assay. The source is immuneACCESS, and TCRdb retained only in-frame sequences with V and J called. Part of the clones is not carried over; for the studies checked, unresolved V genes explain less than half of this, and the remainder is unexplained. The sample table records around 2.5 million clones; over 85% of these occur just once. 0.36% of the sample rests with the top ten. Sequencing was done on a sample of naive CD4+ T cells from PBMCs. What the cell subset or site label conveys for this sample: CD45RA+ positively selected. The receptors originated from a man younger than 30 in good health. Some clones in this sample may be carry-over from other donors' samples.

The gene calls are TRBV7-2 and TRBJ2-5, with D possibly being TRBD2 (6 bases). This CDR3 contains 15 residues. V lost 5 bases, J lost 2 bases, and 15 bases lay in between. Germline CDR1 reads SGHTA; CDR2 reads FQGNSA. CDR3: CASSPGLAVQETQYF. In DNA form, the CDR3 reads TGTGCCAGCAGCCCCGGTTTAGCGGTACAAGAGACCCAGTACTTC.

The table lists this clone with a count of one. J is TRBJ2-7 and V is TRBV7-8; D is ambiguous. The V end was cut by 5 bases, the J end by 5 bases, with 13 bases between. The CDR3 has 13 amino acids. The germline CDR1 and CDR2 sequences are SGHVS and FQNEAQ. The CDR3: CASSAVARNEQYF. CDR3 nucleotides: TGTGCCAGCAGCGCTGTGGCGCGAAACGAGCAGTACTTC.

This sequence joins TRBV7-7 and TRBJ2-2; TRBD1 might be the D (7 bases). Germline loops: CDR1 SSHAT, CDR2 FNYEAQ (reference sequence). With 5 bases removed from V and 6 bases from J, the gap between germline ends came to 19 bases. CDR3 length: 16 amino acids. The CDR3 protein is CASSTSHDREAGELFF. In nucleotides, the CDR3 is TGTGCCAGCAGCACCTCTCACGACAGGGAGGCCGGGGAGCTGTTTTTT.

This clone has only one observation. The chain carries TRBV4-2 and TRBJ2-7, with 10 bases lining up with TRBD2. This CDR3 region has 18 residues. The germline V gene encodes CDR1 LGHNA and CDR2 YNFKEQ. Germline trimming cut 4 bases from V and 0 bases from J; bases unmatched to any gene: 12. The chain's CDR3 is CASSLRAGGPVSSYEQYF. Here the CDR3 DNA reads TGTGCCAGCAGCCTCCGAGCGGGAGGGCCGGTATCCTCCTACGAGCAGTACTTC.

This rearrangement joins TRBV28 to TRBJ1-1, with unresolved D. The CDR3 is 15 amino acids. V dropped 5 bases and J dropped 4 bases, with 17 bases sitting between them. Germline CDR1 is MDHEN and CDR2 is SYDVKM. CDR3 DNA: TGTGCCAGCAGTCCTTTTGGGAGGGCCGGCACTGAAGCTTTCTTT. Translation: CASSPFGRAGTEAFF. The whole variable domain, remainder taken from reference TRBV28 and TRBJ1-1, is DVKVTQSSRYLVKRTGEKVFLECVQDMDHENMFWYRQDPGLGLRLIYFSYDVKMKEKGDIPEGYSVSREKKERFSLILESASTNQTSMYLCASSPFGRAGTEAFFGQGTRLTVV.

CDR3 in amino acids: CASSRGGPGVEQYF. The CDR3 region has the DNA TGTGCCAGCAGTCGGGGCGGCCCCGGGGTGGAGCAGTACTTC. This sequence joins TRBV6-1 and TRBJ2-7; the D call may be TRBD1 or TRBD2 (5 bases each). CDR3 length: 14 residues. Trimming removed 5 bases from V and 7 bases from J, with 18 bases in between. The germline CDR1 and CDR2 sequences are MNHNS and SASEGT.

The V call is TRBV6-5, the J call TRBJ1-1; maybe TRBD1 (5 bases). The germline V gene encodes CDR1 MNHEY and CDR2 SVGAGI. The CDR3 length is 16 residues. Deletions cut 2 bases from V and 5 bases from J, with 18 bases between. CDR3 in amino acids: CASSYRRRGSWTEAFF. The DNA for the CDR3 is TGTGCCAGCAGTTACCGCAGGAGGGGAAGTTGGACTGAAGCTTTCTTT.

V is TRBV5-1 and J is TRBJ2-7; 10 positions match TRBD1. Germline V CDR1 and CDR2: SGHRS, YFSETQ. The V segment lost 0 bases and the J segment 5 bases; nucleotides outside the gene matches: 5. CDR3 length: 15 amino acids. The CDR3 DNA is TGCGCCAGCAGCTTGGCTGGACAGGGGGGGAACGAGCAGTACTTC. It translates to CASSLAGQGGNEQYF.

The rearrangement uses TRBV29-1 and TRBJ2-7; TRBD1 agrees at 12 bases. The length of the CDR3 is 14 residues. V shed 5 bases, J shed 5 bases, and the junction held 7 bases outside the gene matches. Germline CDR1 SQVTM, CDR2 ANQGSEA. The CDR3 loop reads CSVLSGQGAHEQYF. The CDR3 nucleotides read TGCAGCGTTTTATCGGGACAGGGGGCACACGAGCAGTACTTC.

The genes are TRBV29-1 and TRBJ2-5; D remains ambiguous. V dropped 3 bases and J dropped 4 bases, with 9 bases sitting between them. Germline V gene data show CDR1 as SQVTM and CDR2 as ANQGSEA. This CDR3 spans 12 amino acids. CDR3 amino acids: CSVDRYPETQYF. In DNA form, the CDR3 reads TGCAGCGTTGACCGGTATCCAGAGACCCAGTACTTC.

The chain links TRBV7-9 to TRBJ2-5, with 7 positions matching TRBD2. The CDR3 has 14 amino acids. With 7 bases clipped from V and 2 bases from J, the junction kept 7 bases outside the gene matches. The germline V gene encodes CDR1 SEHNR and CDR2 FQNEAQ (reference sequence). The CDR3 nucleotides read TGTGCCAGCATAGGGCTAGCGGATCAAGAGACCCAGTACTTC. This encodes CASIGLADQETQYF.

This clone was picked up one time. This specimen includes other DNA sequences encoding the same CDR3. The CDR3 nucleotides read TGCGCCAGCAGCATACTAGCGGGGGGACAAGAGACCCAGTACTTC. Residues: CASSILAGGQETQYF. The chain combines TRBV5-1 with TRBJ2-5, with 12 bases matching TRBD2. Germline loops: CDR1 SGHRS, CDR2 YFSETQ. This CDR3 has 15 amino acids. Trimming cost V 4 bases and J 2 bases; bases outside gene matches: 3.

This chain links TRBV19 with TRBJ2-5, with 10 bases matching TRBD1. The CDR3 is 16 residues long. Trimming at V came to 4 bases and at J to 0 bases, leaving 5 bases not matched to a gene. Germline CDR1 is LNHDA and CDR2 is SQIVND (reference sequence). In DNA form, the CDR3 reads TGTGCCAGTAGTAAGAGGGACAGGGGTTACCAAGAGACCCAGTACTTC. Protein product: CASSKRDRGYQETQYF. Using reference TRBV19 and TRBJ2-5 for the parts outside the CDR3, the full variable domain is DGGITQSPKYLFRKEGQNVTLSCEQNLNHDAMYWYRQDPGQGLRLIYYSQIVNDFQKGDIAEGYSVSREKKESFPLTVTSAQKNPTAFYLCASSKRDRGYQETQYFGPGTRLLVL.

The CDR3 loop reads CASSPPGVLGEQFF. The CDR3 DNA reads TGTGCCAGCAGCCCCCCGGGGGTCTTGGGTGAGCAGTTCTTC. J is TRBJ2-1 and V is TRBV6-5; possibly TRBD2 for D (6 bases). CDR3 length: 14 residues. Trimming pared 6 bases from V and 9 bases from J, leaving 18 bases between. CDR1 and CDR2 (germline): MNHEY, SVGAGI.

Concerning this clone itself: This specimen includes other DNA sequences encoding the same CDR3. The V gene is TRBV2, the J gene TRBJ1-2; 12 bases are a match to TRBD1. Germline CDR1 SNHLY, CDR2 FYNNEI. CDR3 length: 12 amino acids. V was pared by 8 bases and J by 6 bases, with 1 base of the junction left unmatched. CDR3 DNA: TGTGCCAGCCGGGACAGGGGGCATGGCTACACCTTC. Protein: CASRDRGHGYTF.

Comment on this clone: The sample contains more than one DNA sequence encoding this CDR3. The V call is TRBV18, the J call TRBJ2-3; perhaps D is TRBD1 or TRBD2 (5 bases each). Germline V CDR1 and CDR2: KGHSH, LQKENI. Trimming stripped 3 bases from V and 4 bases from J, with 8 bases between. This CDR3 comprises 13 residues. This CDR3 reads CASSPGTSDTQYF. The CDR3 nucleotides are TGTGCCAGCTCACCCGGGACCTCAGATACGCAGTATTTT. Full variable domain (missing parts from reference TRBV18 and TRBJ2-3): NAGVMQNPRHLVRRRGQEARLRCSPMKGHSHVYWYRQLPEEGLKFMVYLQKENIIDESGMPKERFSAEFPKEGPSILRIQQVVRGDSAAYFCASSPGTSDTQYFGPGTRLTVL.

The chain is built from TRBV20-1 and TRBJ2-7, with D maybe TRBD2 (6 bases). CDR1 is DFQATT, CDR2 SNEGSKA, per germline (reference sequence). The CDR3 covers 11 residues. CDR3 region: CRGGDPYEQYF. CDR3 sequence (DNA): TGCAGGGGCGGGGATCCCTACGAGCAGTACTTC.

The chain has TRBV14 and TRBJ2-2; D not certain. This CDR3 spans 16 amino acids. V was clipped by 2 bases and J by 1 base, with 11 bases between them. Germline assignment: CDR1 SGHDN and CDR2 FVKESK. CDR3 nucleotides: TGTGCCAGCAGCCAACAGCACATCGTGAACACCGGGGAGCTGTTTTTT. As protein: CASSQQHIVNTGELFF.

The genes are TRBV2 and TRBJ2-7; perhaps TRBD1 as D (5 bases). Germline lookup yields CDR1 SNHLY and CDR2 FYNNEI. CDR3 size: 18 residues. V was clipped by 5 bases and J by 4 bases, with 27 bases between them. The CDR3 sequence: CASSIARDGWSSGYEQYF. CDR3 bases: TGTGCCAGCAGTATAGCTAGAGACGGATGGTCCTCAGGGTACGAGCAGTACTTC.

V gene TRBV9 combines with J gene TRBJ2-1; tentatively, D is TRBD1 (6 bases). Germline-derived CDR1 and CDR2 are SGDLS and YYNGEE. This CDR3 region has 13 residues. With 4 bases removed from V and 7 bases from J, the gap between germline ends came to 12 bases. CDR3 DNA sequence: TGTGCCAGCAGCCCCCGGACAGTAAATGAGCAGTTCTTC. It encodes CASSPRTVNEQFF.